This TCR beta chain was sequenced for a study of CD8+ T cells in alopecia areata. The study, taken as a whole, reports: Scalp sample sequencing also detects resident alphabeta T cells of normal skin. TCR sharing across patients was less clear than in mice, possibly HLA-related. Across lesional scalp, and particularly alopecia totalis/universalis, clonality surpassed that of normal scalp.

The V segment lost 2 bases and the J segment 6 bases; nucleotides outside the gene matches: 5. The CDR3 has 13 amino acids. Germline V lookup: CDR1 SGHDT, CDR2 YYEEEE. PBMCs served as the source from which CD4+ and CD8+ T cells were sorted. This clone showed up many times. Its target is unknown. Extraction and reverse transcription of RNA yielded cDNA as the sequencing template. Here immunoSEQ multiplex PCR was the method, and the copy in TCRdb shows in-frame clones only, minus some. Of roughly 150,000 clones in the sample, around 54% were seen once. The sequenced material came from CD4+ T cells sorted from blood. This sequence joins TRBV5-6 and TRBJ2-7, with 7 positions matching TRBD2. The source of this sequence is a human donor in good health. CDR3 protein: CASSLAGRSEQYF. CDR3 sequence (DNA): TGTGCCAGCAGCTTAGCGGGACGGTCCGAGCAGTACTTC.